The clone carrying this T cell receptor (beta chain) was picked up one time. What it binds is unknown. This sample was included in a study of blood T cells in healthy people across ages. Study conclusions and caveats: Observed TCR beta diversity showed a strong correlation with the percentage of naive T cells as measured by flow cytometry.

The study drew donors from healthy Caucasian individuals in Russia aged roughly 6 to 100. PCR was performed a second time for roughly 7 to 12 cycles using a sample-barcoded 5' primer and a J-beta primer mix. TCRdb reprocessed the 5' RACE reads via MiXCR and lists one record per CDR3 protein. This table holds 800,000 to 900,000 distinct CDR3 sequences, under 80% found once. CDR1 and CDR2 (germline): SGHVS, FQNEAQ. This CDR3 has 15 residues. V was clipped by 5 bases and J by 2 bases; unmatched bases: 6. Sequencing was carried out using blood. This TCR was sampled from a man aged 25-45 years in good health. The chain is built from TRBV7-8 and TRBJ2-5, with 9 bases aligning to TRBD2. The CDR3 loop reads CASSALAGWQETQYF. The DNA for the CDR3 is TGTGCCAGCAGCGCCCTAGCGGGGTGGCAAGAGACCCAGTACTTC.